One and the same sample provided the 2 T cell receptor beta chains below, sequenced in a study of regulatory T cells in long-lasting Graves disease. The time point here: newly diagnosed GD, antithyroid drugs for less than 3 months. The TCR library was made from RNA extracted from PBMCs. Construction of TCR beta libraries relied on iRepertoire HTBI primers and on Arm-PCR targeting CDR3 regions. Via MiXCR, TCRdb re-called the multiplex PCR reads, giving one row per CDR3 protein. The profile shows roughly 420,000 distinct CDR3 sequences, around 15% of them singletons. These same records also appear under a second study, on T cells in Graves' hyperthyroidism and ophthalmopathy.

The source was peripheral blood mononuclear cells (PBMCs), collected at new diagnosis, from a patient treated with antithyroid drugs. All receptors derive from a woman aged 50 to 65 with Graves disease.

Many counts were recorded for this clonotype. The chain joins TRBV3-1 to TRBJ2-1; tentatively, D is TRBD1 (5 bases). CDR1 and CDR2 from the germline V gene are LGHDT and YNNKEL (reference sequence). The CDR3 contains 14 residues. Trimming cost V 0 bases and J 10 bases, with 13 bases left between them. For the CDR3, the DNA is TGTGCCAGCAGCCAAGAGAGCTGGGGCCGGGAGCAGTTCTTC. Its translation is CASSQESWGREQFF.

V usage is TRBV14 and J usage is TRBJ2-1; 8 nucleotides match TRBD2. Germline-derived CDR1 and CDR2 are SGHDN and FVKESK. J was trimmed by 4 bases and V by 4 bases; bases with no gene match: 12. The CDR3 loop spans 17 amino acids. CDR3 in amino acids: CASSRLGTSGRYNEQFF. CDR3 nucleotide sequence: TGTGCCAGCAGCCGCTTGGGTACTAGCGGTCGTTACAATGAGCAGTTCTTC. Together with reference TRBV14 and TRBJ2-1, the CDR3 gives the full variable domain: EAGVTQFPSHSVIEKGQTVTLRCDPISGHDNLYWYRRVMGKEIKFLLHFVKESKQDESGMPNNRFLAERTGGTYSTLKVQPAELEDSGVYFCASSRLGTSGRYNEQFFGPGTRLTVL.